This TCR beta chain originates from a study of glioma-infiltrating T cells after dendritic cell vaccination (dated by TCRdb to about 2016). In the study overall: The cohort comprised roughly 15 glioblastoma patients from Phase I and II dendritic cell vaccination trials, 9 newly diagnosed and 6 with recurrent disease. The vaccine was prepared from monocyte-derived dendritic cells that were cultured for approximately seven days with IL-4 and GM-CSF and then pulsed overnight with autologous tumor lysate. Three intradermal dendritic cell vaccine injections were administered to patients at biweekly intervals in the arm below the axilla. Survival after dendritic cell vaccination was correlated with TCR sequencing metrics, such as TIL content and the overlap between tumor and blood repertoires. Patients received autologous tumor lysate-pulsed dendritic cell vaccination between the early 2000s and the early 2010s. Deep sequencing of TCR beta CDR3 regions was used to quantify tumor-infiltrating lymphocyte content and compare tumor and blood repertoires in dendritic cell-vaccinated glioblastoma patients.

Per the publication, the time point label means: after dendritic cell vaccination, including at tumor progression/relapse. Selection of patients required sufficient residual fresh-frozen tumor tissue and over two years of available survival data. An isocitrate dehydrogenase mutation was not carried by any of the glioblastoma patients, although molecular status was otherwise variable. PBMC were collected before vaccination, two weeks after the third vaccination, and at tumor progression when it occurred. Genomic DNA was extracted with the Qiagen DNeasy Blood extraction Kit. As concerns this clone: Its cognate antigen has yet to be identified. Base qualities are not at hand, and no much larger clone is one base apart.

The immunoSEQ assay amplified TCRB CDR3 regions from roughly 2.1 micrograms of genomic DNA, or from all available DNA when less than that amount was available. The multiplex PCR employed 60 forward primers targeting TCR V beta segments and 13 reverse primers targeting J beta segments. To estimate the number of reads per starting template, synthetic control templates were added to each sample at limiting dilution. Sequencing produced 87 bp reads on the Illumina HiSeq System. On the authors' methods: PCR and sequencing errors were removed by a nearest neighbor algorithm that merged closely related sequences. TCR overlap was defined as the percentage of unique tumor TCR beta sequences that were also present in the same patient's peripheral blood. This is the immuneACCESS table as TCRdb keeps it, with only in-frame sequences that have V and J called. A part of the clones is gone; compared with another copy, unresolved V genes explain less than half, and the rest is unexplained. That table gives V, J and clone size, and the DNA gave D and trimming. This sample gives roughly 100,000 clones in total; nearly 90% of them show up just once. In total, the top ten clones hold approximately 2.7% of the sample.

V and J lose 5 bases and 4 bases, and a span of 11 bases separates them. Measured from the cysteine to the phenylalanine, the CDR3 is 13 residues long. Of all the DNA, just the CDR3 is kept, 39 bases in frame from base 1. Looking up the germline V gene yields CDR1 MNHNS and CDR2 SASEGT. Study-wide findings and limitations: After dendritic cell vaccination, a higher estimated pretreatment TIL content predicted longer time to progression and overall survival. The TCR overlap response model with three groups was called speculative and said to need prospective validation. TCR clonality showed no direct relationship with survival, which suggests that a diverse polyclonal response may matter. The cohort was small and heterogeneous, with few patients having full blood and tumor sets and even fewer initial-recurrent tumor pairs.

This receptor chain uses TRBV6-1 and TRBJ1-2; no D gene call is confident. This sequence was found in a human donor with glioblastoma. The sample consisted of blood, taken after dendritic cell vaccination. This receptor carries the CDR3 CASSTPLSYGYTF. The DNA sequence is TGTGCCAGCAGTACTCCCCTTTCCTATGGCTACACCTTC.